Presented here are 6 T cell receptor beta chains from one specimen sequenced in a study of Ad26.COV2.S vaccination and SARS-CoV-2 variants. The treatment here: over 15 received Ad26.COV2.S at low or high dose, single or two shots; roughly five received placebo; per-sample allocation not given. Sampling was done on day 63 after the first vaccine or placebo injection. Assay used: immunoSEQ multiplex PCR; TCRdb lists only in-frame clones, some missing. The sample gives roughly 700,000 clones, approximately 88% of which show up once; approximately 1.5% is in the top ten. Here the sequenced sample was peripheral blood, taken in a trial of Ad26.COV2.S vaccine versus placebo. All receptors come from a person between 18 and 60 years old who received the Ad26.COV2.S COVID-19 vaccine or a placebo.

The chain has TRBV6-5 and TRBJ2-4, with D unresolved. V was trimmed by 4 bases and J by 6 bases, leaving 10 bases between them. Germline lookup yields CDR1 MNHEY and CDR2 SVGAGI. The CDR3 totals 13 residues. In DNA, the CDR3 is TGTGCCAGCAGTTTAGCCGGTGGAAACATTCAGTACTTC. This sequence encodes CASSLAGGNIQYF.

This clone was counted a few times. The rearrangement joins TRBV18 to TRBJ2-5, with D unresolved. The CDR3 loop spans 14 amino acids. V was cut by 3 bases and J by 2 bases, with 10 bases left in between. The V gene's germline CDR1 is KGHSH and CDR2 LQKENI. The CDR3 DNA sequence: TGTGCCAGCTCACCCTCGGCAGCTCAAGAGACCCAGTACTTC. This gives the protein CASSPSAAQETQYF.

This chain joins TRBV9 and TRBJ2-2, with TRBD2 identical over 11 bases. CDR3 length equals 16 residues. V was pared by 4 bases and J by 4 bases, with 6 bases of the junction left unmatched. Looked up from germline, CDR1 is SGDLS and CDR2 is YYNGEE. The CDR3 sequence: CASSLSGGAGTGELFF. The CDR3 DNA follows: TGTGCCAGCAGCCTTAGCGGGGGGGCGGGCACCGGGGAGCTGTTTTTT.

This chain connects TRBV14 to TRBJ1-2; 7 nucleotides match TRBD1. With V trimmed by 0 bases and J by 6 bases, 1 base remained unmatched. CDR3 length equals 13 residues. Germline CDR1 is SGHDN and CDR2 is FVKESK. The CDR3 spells CASSQDTGDGYTF. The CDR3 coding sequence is TGTGCCAGCAGCCAAGATACAGGGGATGGCTACACCTTC.

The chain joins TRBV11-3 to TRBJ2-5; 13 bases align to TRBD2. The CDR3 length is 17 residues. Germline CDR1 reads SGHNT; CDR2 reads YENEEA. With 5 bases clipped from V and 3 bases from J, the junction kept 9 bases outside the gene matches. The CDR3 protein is CASSPRTSGSLEETQYF. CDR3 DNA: TGTGCCAGCAGCCCTCGGACTAGCGGGAGTTTGGAAGAGACCCAGTACTTC.

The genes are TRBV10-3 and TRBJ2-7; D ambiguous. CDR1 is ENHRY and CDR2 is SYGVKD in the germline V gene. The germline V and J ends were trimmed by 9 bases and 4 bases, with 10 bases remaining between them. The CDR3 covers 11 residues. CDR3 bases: TGTGCCATGGAGATGACATACGAGCAGTACTTC. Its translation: CAMEMTYEQYF.